These 21 T cell receptor beta chains came from one sample sequenced in a study of T cell clones after liver transplantation. Method: immunoSEQ multiplex PCR; TCRdb's copy keeps in-frame clones and lacks some. In the table there are about 70,000 clones, 75% to 85% of which are singletons. The sequenced sample was CD4+ T cells from blood, obtained 12 months after liver transplant. Receptor source: a human patient who received a liver transplant. Some T cells may be graft donor cells.

This clone was seen more than once but under ten times. This chain connects TRBV20-1 to TRBJ1-1; D ambiguous. CDR3 length equals 11 residues. Per germline, CDR1 DFQATT and CDR2 SNEGSKA (reference sequence). V dropped 6 bases and J dropped 8 bases, with 13 bases sitting between them. CDR3 protein: CSAPGRREAFF. The CDR3 DNA reads as TGCAGTGCCCCCGGACGGCGGGAAGCTTTCTTT.

V gene TRBV19 combines with J gene TRBJ1-2; the D gene is possibly TRBD1 (5 bases). The V end was cut by 6 bases, the J end by 6 bases, with 20 bases between. CDR1 and CDR2 from the germline V gene are LNHDA and SQIVND (reference sequence). The length of the CDR3 is 15 residues. CDR3 sequence (DNA): TGTGCCAGTAGCCCTACATCAGGGAGTTTGAATGGCTACACCTTC. It encodes CASSPTSGSLNGYTF.

The chain combines TRBV5-1 with TRBJ1-5; D perhaps matches TRBD1 (5 bases). CDR1 is SGHRS, CDR2 YFSETQ, per germline. Trimming removed 0 bases from V and 9 bases from J, with 13 bases in between. This CDR3 has 14 amino acids. This chain's CDR3 is CASSLGEGYGPQHF. Written as DNA, the CDR3 is TGCGCCAGCAGCTTGGGTGAGGGGTATGGGCCCCAGCATTTT.

The chain carries TRBV13 and TRBJ2-2; D may be TRBD1 (5 bases). This CDR3 region has 15 residues. V was pared by 5 bases and J by 0 bases, with 10 bases between. In germline, CDR1 is PRHDT, CDR2 FYEKMQ (reference sequence). The CDR3 region is CASSPLGANTGELFF. CDR3 DNA sequence: TGTGCCAGCAGCCCTTTAGGGGCGAACACCGGGGAGCTGTTTTTT.

The chain joins TRBV19 to TRBJ1-2; D gene unclear. CDR1 is LNHDA and CDR2 is SQIVND in the germline V gene (reference sequence). The CDR3 totals 13 residues. V gave up 6 bases and J gave up 7 bases, with 15 bases separating them. The CDR3 DNA is TGTGCCAGTAGAATAACGGTGGCGGGTGGCTACACCTTC. It encodes CASRITVAGGYTF.

J is TRBJ2-7 and V is TRBV19; tentatively, D is TRBD2 (6 bases). This CDR3 is 14 amino acids long. Per the germline V gene, CDR1 is LNHDA and CDR2 is SQIVND (reference sequence). Between the trimmed V and J ends, which lost 5 bases and 1 base, there was a span of 12 bases. The CDR3 region has the DNA TGTGCCAGTAGTCCCCGACTAGATTCCTACGAGCAGTACTTC. Its protein is CASSPRLDSYEQYF. Full variable domain (outside the CDR3, taken from reference TRBV19 and TRBJ2-7): DGGITQSPKYLFRKEGQNVTLSCEQNLNHDAMYWYRQDPGQGLRLIYYSQIVNDFQKGDIAEGYSVSREKKESFPLTVTSAQKNPTAFYLCASSPRLDSYEQYFGPGTRLTVT.

The rearrangement uses TRBV11-2 and TRBJ2-7; TRBD1 matches at 8 bases. Germline values: CDR1 SGHAT, CDR2 FQNNGV. The CDR3 has 15 residues. With V trimmed by 1 base and J by 3 bases, 5 bases remained unmatched. In DNA, the CDR3 is TGTGCCAGCAGCTTAGGACAGGGGTGGTTCTACGAGCAGTACTTC. Translation gives CASSLGQGWFYEQYF.

This clone has just a few counts. The genes are TRBV30 and TRBJ2-7; no definite D call. The CDR3 totals 11 residues. Germline V gives CDR1 GTSNPN, CDR2 SVGIG (reference sequence). Deletions cut 0 bases from V and 4 bases from J, with 4 bases between. CDR3 coding DNA: TGTGCCTGGAGTGTTCAGTACGAGCAGTACTTC. This sequence encodes CAWSVQYEQYF.

The chain uses TRBV28 and TRBJ2-7; maybe TRBD2 (6 bases). Trimming took off 5 bases at V and 2 bases at J, with 16 bases between the two ends. CDR1 and CDR2 (germline): MDHEN, SYDVKM. This CDR3 has 15 amino acids. CDR3 sequence (DNA): TGTGCCAGCAGTCCGGAGGGGAGACCGCCCTACGAGCAGTACTTC. The encoded protein is CASSPEGRPPYEQYF.

The chain employs TRBV7-8 and TRBJ1-3; a possible D gene is TRBD1 (6 bases). V was pared by 4 bases and J by 1 base, with 20 bases between. The CDR3 covers 18 residues. The germline V gene encodes CDR1 SGHVS and CDR2 FQNEAQ. The CDR3 reads CASSSIPKGGLSGNTIYF. The DNA for the CDR3 is TGTGCCAGCAGCTCGATCCCAAAAGGGGGGTTATCTGGAAACACCATATATTTT.

The sample holds a few counts of this clone. The V and J genes are TRBV7-9 and TRBJ1-1, with D unresolved. CDR1 is SEHNR, CDR2 FQNEAQ, per germline (reference sequence). This CDR3 has 15 residues. Between the trimmed V and J ends, which lost 5 bases and 6 bases, there was a span of 19 bases. The CDR3 here is CASSPRNTRVAEAFF. The CDR3 region has the DNA TGTGCCAGCAGCCCACGGAACACCCGCGTCGCTGAAGCTTTCTTT. The entire variable domain, with the rest obtained from reference TRBV7-9 and TRBJ1-1, is as follows: DTGVSQNPRHKITKRGQNVTFRCDPISEHNRLYWYRQTLGQGPEFLTYFQNEAQLEKSRLLSDRFSAERPKGSFSTLEIQRTEQGDSAMYLCASSPRNTRVAEAFFGQGTRLTVV.

The genes are TRBV27 and TRBJ1-3, with D possibly matching TRBD1 (5 bases). V gave up 1 base and J gave up 0 bases, with 13 bases separating them. The CDR3 loop spans 17 amino acids. Germline CDR1 and CDR2: MNHEY and SMNVEV (reference sequence). CDR3 loop: CASSLWDPRSSGNTIYF. The DNA for the CDR3 is TGTGCCAGCAGTTTATGGGACCCGAGGTCCTCTGGAAACACCATATATTTT.

This clone has just one count. This sequence joins TRBV6-6 and TRBJ1-2, with D uncertain. Trimming stripped 6 bases from V and 0 bases from J, with 14 bases between. The CDR3 has 15 residues. The germline V gene encodes CDR1 MNHNY and CDR2 SVGAGI (reference sequence). The CDR3 coding sequence is TGTGCCAGCAGCCCCGCCAGCTCTTCTAACTATGGCTACACCTTC. Encoded protein: CASSPASSSNYGYTF.

The rearrangement links TRBV19 to TRBJ1-2, with D uncertain. Per the germline V gene, CDR1 is LNHDA and CDR2 is SQIVND (reference sequence). The V end lost 3 bases, the J end lost 3 bases, and 11 bases lay between the germline ends. CDR3 size: 14 residues. As DNA, the CDR3 is TGTGCCAGTAGTATTCCCCTAAGTTACTATGGCTACACCTTC. This sequence encodes CASSIPLSYYGYTF.

The V call is TRBV7-2, the J call TRBJ2-3, with TRBD2 as a possible D gene (5 bases). The ends were cut back, 1 base at V and 3 bases at J, with 14 bases in the middle. The germline V gene has CDR1 SGHTA and CDR2 FQGNSA. The length of the CDR3 is 16 residues. The CDR3 reads CASSLVGLLGTDTQYF. The CDR3 region has the DNA TGTGCCAGCAGCTTAGTTGGACTTTTGGGGACAGATACGCAGTATTTT. The whole variable domain, filled in from reference TRBV7-2 and TRBJ2-3, reads GAGVSQSPSNKVTEKGKDVELRCDPISGHTALYWYRQSLGQGLEFLIYFQGNSAPDKSGLPSDRFSAERTGGSVSTLTIQRTQQEDSAVYLCASSLVGLLGTDTQYFGPGTRLTVL.

The chain recombines TRBV6-5 with TRBJ2-1, with D unclear. V was shortened by 6 bases and J by 0 bases, with 12 bases between the two germline ends. Per germline, CDR1 MNHEY and CDR2 SVGAGI. The CDR3 spans 15 residues. The CDR3 spells CASSLEDNSYNEQFF. Written as DNA, the CDR3 is TGTGCCAGCAGCCTTGAGGATAACTCCTACAATGAGCAGTTCTTC.

The V call is TRBV25-1, the J call TRBJ1-4; TRBD1 might be the D (6 bases). Germline V CDR1 and CDR2: MGHDK, SYGVNS. The CDR3 runs 14 residues. Between the trimmed V and J ends, which lost 1 base and 9 bases, there was a span of 12 bases. CDR3 sequence (DNA): TGTGCCAGCAGTGAATCGACAGGCGTGAAAAAACTGTTTTTT. It codes for CASSESTGVKKLFF.

This clone was seen more than once but under ten times. The rearrangement links TRBV7-2 to TRBJ1-2; unclear D gene. This CDR3 has 13 residues. Germline CDR1 reads SGHTA; CDR2 reads FQGNSA. Trimming cost V 4 bases and J 8 bases, with 14 bases left between them. The CDR3 region has the DNA TGTGCCAGCAGCTCCCCGTCCCTGGAGGGCTACACCTTC. It yields the protein CASSSPSLEGYTF.

V gene TRBV4-3 combines with J gene TRBJ2-1; possibly TRBD1 for D (5 bases). The CDR3 length is 13 residues. V lost 4 bases, J lost 9 bases, and 13 bases lay in between. Germline loops: CDR1 LGHNA, CDR2 YSLEER. CDR3 residues: CASSPQELGEQFF. In DNA, the CDR3 is TGCGCCAGCAGCCCACAGGAATTGGGTGAGCAGTTCTTC.

The genes are TRBV28 and TRBJ2-5; D perhaps matches TRBD1 (6 bases). CDR1 and CDR2 from the germline V gene are MDHEN and SYDVKM. Deletions cut 3 bases from V and 4 bases from J, with 15 bases between. This CDR3 comprises 15 residues. CDR3 nucleotide sequence: TGTGCCAGCAGTTTTGGATCGACAGGCCCAGAGACCCAGTACTTC. Residues: CASSFGSTGPETQYF.

V is TRBV7-2 and J is TRBJ1-1; D gene ambiguous. Per the germline V gene, CDR1 is SGHTA and CDR2 is FQGNSA. Trimming shortened V by 2 bases and J by 2 bases, and 9 bases separated the two germline ends. This CDR3 contains 14 residues. CDR3 region: CASSLTGPNTEAFF. CDR3 sequence (DNA): TGTGCCAGCAGCTTAACCGGACCCAACACTGAAGCTTTCTTT.